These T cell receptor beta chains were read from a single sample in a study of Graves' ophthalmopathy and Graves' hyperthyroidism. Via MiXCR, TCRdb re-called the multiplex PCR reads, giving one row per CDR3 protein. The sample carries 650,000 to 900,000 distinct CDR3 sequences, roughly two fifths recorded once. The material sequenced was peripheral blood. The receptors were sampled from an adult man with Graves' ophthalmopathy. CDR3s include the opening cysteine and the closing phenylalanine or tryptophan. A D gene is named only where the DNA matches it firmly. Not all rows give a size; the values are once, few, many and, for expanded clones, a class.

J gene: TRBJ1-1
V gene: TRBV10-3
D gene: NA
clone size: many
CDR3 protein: CAIGPDRITEAFF
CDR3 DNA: TGTGCCATCGGACCCGACAGAATCACTGAAGCTTTCTTT

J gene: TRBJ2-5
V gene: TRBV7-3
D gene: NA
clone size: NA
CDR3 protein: CASSLAGVSSVETQYF
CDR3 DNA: TGTGCCAGCAGCTTAGCCGGGGTATCGTCGGTGGAGACCCAGTACTTC

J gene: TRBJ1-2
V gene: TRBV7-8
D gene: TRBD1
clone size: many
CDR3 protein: CASSRDREGYTF
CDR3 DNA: TGTGCCAGCAGCCGTGACAGGGAGGGCTACACCTTC

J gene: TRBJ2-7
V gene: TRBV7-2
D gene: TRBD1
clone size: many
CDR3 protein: CASSLDRGTYEQYF
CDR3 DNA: TGTGCCAGCAGCTTGGACAGGGGCACCTACGAGCAGTACTTC

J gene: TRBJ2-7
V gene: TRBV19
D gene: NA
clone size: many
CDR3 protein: CASSLALRAYEQYF
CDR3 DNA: TGTGCCAGTAGTTTAGCCCTGAGGGCCTACGAGCAGTACTTC

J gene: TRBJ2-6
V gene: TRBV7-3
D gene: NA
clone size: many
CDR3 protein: CASSPRSVGANVLTF
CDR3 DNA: TGTGCCAGCAGCCCAAGGTCGGTTGGGGCCAACGTCCTGACTTTC

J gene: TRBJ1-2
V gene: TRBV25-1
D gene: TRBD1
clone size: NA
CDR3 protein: CASSLWPGGTYGYTF
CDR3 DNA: TGTGCCAGCAGTTTATGGCCAGGGGGCACCTATGGCTACACCTTC

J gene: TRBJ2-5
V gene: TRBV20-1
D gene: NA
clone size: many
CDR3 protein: CSALVLETQYF
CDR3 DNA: TGCAGTGCCCTGGTTTTAGAGACCCAGTACTTC

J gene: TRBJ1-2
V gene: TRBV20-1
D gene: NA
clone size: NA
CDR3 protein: CSARGRGAEYGYTF
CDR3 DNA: TGCAGTGCTAGAGGCCGGGGCGCGGAGTATGGCTACACCTTC

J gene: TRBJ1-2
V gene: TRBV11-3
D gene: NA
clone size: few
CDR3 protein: CASSAAVSGGGYTF
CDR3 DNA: TGTGCCAGCAGCGCCGCCGTGTCTGGAGGGGGCTACACCTTC

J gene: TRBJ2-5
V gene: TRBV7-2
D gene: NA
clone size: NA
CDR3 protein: CASSQDPGTRETQYF
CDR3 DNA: TGCGCCAGCAGCCAAGATCCAGGGACAAGGGAGACCCAGTACTTC

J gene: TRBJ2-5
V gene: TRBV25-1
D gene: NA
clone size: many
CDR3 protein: CASSEIGPTEETQYF
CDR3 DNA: TGTGCCAGCAGTGAGATAGGACCGACCGAAGAGACCCAGTACTTC

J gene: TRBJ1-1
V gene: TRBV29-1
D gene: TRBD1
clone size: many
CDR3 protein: CSVRKGAGEAFF
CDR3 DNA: TGCAGCGTTCGCAAGGGGGCTGGTGAAGCTTTCTTT

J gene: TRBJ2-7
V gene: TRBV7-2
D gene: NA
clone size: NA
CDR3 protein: CASSQRQADYEQYF
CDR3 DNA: TGCGCCAGCAGCCAACGACAGGCCGACTACGAGCAGTACTTC

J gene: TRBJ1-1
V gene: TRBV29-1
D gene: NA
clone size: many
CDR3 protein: CSAQQTMNTEAFF
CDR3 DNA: TGCAGCGCTCAACAGACAATGAACACTGAAGCTTTCTTT

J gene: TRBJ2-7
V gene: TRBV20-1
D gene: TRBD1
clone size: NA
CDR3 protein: CSARQGGHEQYF
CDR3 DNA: TGCAGTGCACGACAGGGGGGCCACGAGCAGTACTTC

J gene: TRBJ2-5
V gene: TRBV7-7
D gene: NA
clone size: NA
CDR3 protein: CASSLAGPGGQETQYF
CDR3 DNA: TGTGCCAGCAGCTTAGCAGGACCTGGGGGCCAAGAGACCCAGTACTTC

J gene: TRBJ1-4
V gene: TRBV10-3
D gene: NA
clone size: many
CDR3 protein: CAAFAATNEKLFF
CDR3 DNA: TGTGCCGCTTTCGCCGCAACTAATGAAAAACTGTTTTTT

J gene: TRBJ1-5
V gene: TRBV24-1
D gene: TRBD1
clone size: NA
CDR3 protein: CATSDPGTGGAWLQHF
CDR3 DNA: TGTGCCACCAGTGACCCAGGGACAGGGGGCGCCTGGCTCCAGCATTTT

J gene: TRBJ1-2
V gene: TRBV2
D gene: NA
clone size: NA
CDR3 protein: CASSQGQVAGYTF
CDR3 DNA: TGTGCCAGCAGCCAAGGGCAGGTTGCTGGCTACACCTTC

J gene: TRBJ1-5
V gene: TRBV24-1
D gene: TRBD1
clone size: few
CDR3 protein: CATSDYGTGDQPQHF
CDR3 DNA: TGTGCCACCAGTGATTACGGGACAGGGGATCAGCCCCAGCATTTT

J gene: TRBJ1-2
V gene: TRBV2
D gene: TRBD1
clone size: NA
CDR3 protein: CASTQGEWDYGYTF
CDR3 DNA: TGTGCCAGCACTCAGGGGGAGTGGGACTACGGCTACACCTTC

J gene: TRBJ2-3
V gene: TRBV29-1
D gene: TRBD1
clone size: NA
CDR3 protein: CSWTGIDTQYF
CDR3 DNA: TGCAGTTGGACAGGGATAGATACGCAGTATTTT

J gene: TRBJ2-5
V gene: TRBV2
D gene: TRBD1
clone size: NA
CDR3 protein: CASKASGDRAQETQYF
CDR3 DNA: TGTGCCAGCAAGGCGTCCGGGGACAGGGCCCAAGAGACCCAGTACTTC